These T cell receptor beta chains were read from a single sample in a study of tumor and adjacent non-tumor tissue in lung cancer. TCRdb re-derived calls from the multiplex PCR reads in MiXCR, one entry per CDR3 protein. Of tens of thousands of distinct CDR3 sequences listed, around 70% were seen once; the top ten hold 8% to 9.5%. Material for sequencing was lung tumor tissue. The receptors were gathered from a woman between 35 and 50 years old with non-small cell lung cancer. CDR3s include the opening cysteine and the closing phenylalanine or tryptophan. Each record gives: V gene, clone size, J gene, D gene, CDR3 protein, CDR3 DNA. A D gene is named only where the DNA matches it firmly. Expanded clones get a size class; other rows say once, few or many, or leave the size out.

TRBV6-5	-	TRBJ2-3	-	CASSPPQDAGTDAQYF	TGTGCCAGCAGCCCTCCCCAGGACGCGGGCACAGATGCGCAGTATTTT
TRBV4-1	-	TRBJ2-1	TRBD2	CASSRTQGLAGGNVYNERFF	TGCGCCAGCAGCCGTACCCAGGGACTAGCGGGGGGGAATGTGTACAATGAGCGGTTCTTC
TRBV11-2	-	TRBJ2-2	TRBD1	CASSPDRGNTWELFF	TGTGCCAGCAGCCCAGACAGGGGGAACACATGGGAGCTGTTTTTT
TRBV11-2	-	TRBJ1-5	TRBD1	CAGSPGGGGHKPQHF	TGTGCCGGCAGCCCAGGGGGGGGGGGGCATAAGCCCCAGCATTTT
TRBV29-1	-	TRBJ2-5	-	CSVKNLGGLQETQYF	TGCAGCGTCAAAAACCTGGGAGGCCTTCAGGAGACCCAGTACTTC
TRBV12-3/TRBV12-4	many	TRBJ2-3	-	CASRFRVNTDTQYF	TGTGCCAGCAGATTCAGGGTAAATACAGATACGCAGTATTTT
TRBV11-2	-	TRBJ2-1	-	CASSQTDRSFYNEQFF	TGTGCTAGTAGCCAGACGGACAGAAGCTTCTACAATGAGCAGTTCTTC
TRBV14	-	TRBJ1-1	TRBD1	CASSFRTGGTEAFF	TGTGCCAGCAGCTTCAGGACAGGGGGGACTGAAGCCTTCTTT
TRBV29-1	-	TRBJ2-7	-	CRVGSTNHEQYF	TGCAGGGTTGGAAGTACCAACCACGAACAGTACTTC
TRBV6-1	-	TRBJ2-3	-	CVSSEKTGGGRDTQYF	TGTGTCAGCAGTGAAAAAACGGGAGGGGGCCGAGATACGCAGTATTTT
TRBV5-1	once	TRBJ2-5	-	CTSSFQAQQEAQYF	TGCACCAGCAGCTTCCAGGCCCAACAAGAGGCCCAGTACTTC
TRBV20-1	-	TRBJ2-1	TRBD2	CSALSGGVAGKSFNEPFF	TGTAGTGCGCTTAGCGGCGGGGTAGCGGGCAAAAGTTTCAATGAGCCGTTCTTC
TRBV10-1	-	TRBJ2-5	-	CSSSEFGNQETQYF	TGCTCCAGTAGTGAGTTTGGGAACCAAGAGACCCAGTATTTC
TRBV15	-	TRBJ2-3	-	CATSPRAGSDTQYF	TGTGCCACCAGCCCCAGGGCAGGGTCAGATACGCAGTATTTT